This TCR beta chain was observed in a study of OX40 agonist ivuxolimab in advanced cancers. Findings and caveats of the study: Expanded peripheral T cell antigen specificity was not determined.

The CDR3 consists of 16 residues. The germline gives CDR1 MGHRA, CDR2 YSYEKL. The ends lost 5 bases at V and 5 bases at J; junction bases unmatched: 12. Sequenced by immunoSEQ multiplex PCR; TCRdb stores in-frame clones only, minus some. The table lists about 71,000 clones, about three quarters of them singletons. Blood was sampled at baseline, cycle 4 day 1, and cycle 7 day 1. This clone was seen more than once but under ten times. Its antigen remains unidentified. The source material was CD4+ or CD8+ T cells sorted from blood, sampled in a trial of the OX40 agonist ivuxolimab. The origin of this receptor is an adult with an advanced solid tumor such as melanoma, head and neck, liver or kidney cancer. V is TRBV4-1 and J is TRBJ1-2, with 9 bases aligning to TRBD1. CDR3 DNA sequence: TGCGCCAGCAGCAGAAAACCGGGACAGGGAGCGTATGGCTACACCTTC. This gives the protein CASSRKPGQGAYGYTF.